This TCR beta chain was sequenced for a study of CD8 T cells in Susac syndrome. An input of about 0.5 to 1 ug of RNA was subjected to reverse transcription using random hexamers. immunoSEQ multiplex PCR amplified TCR beta CDR3 across 54 Vbeta, 13 Jbeta. MiXCR, applied by TCRdb to the immunoSEQ multiplex PCR reads, yields one record per CDR3 protein. The sample carries about 210,000 distinct CDR3 sequences, approximately 93% recorded once. Sequencing of TCR beta was undertaken in CD8+ and CD4+ T cells derived from blood. Points from the study as a whole: The study admitted that it had a relatively small number of individuals in its TCR sequencing and HLA analysis.

Germline loops: CDR1 MNHEY, CDR2 SMNVEV (reference sequence). This CDR3 comprises 13 residues. V dropped 5 bases and J dropped 7; count of bases not matched to a gene: 7. Points on this clonotype: Its antigen is as yet unknown.

The source is a human donor in good health. The sample taken for sequencing was CD4+ T cells from PBMCs. The chain couples TRBV27 to TRBJ1-1, with 7 positions matching TRBD1. CDR3 bases: TGTGCCAGCAGTCCGGACAGGATGATTGAAGCTTTCTTT. As protein: CASSPDRMIEAFF.